This TCR beta chain came from a study of blood T cell repertoires in COVID-19. The overall study: COVID-19 samples collected from the United States, Italy and Spain covered acute and convalescent phases.

Profiled with immunoSEQ multiplex PCR; TCRdb holds only in-frame clones, not every one. Here the sample spans approximately 230,000 clones, around nine tenths being singletons. The CDR3 totals 17 residues. V gave up 0 bases and J gave up 7 bases; unmatched junction bases: 10. The germline CDR1 and CDR2 sequences are GTSNPN and SVGIG (reference sequence). The sequenced material came from peripheral blood. This TCR derives from a woman in her forties who had recovered from COVID-19. The chain employs TRBV30 and TRBJ2-3, with 13 positions matching TRBD2. The CDR3 bases are TGTGCCTGGAGTGTACTTGGACTAGCGGGAGTAGGAAATACGCAGTATTTT. Translating it yields CAWSVLGLAGVGNTQYF.